The rows below give T cell receptor beta chains drawn from one sample of a study of blood T cell repertoires in COVID-19. The data were produced by immunoSEQ multiplex PCR, yet TCRdb's version contains in-frame clones alone and is incomplete. The repertoire includes fewer than 250,000 clones, roughly 84% of them detected once, and roughly 3.2% sits in the top ten. The sequenced sample consisted of PBMCs or T cells enriched from blood (not recorded which). The source is a woman aged 25 to 45 who had been exposed to COVID-19. Both conserved end residues are part of each CDR3. A D gene is named only where the DNA matches it firmly. Size tells how often a clone was seen (once, few, many) or the class of an expanded clone, and some rows leave it out.

cdr3_length: 11; v_call: TRBV7-3; clone_size: few; j_call: TRBJ2-7; d_call: NA; cdr3_nt: TGTGCCAGCAGCTTACCGTACGAGCAGTACTTC; cdr3_aa: CASSLPYEQYF
cdr3_length: 15; v_call: TRBV4-1; clone_size: NA; j_call: TRBJ2-1; d_call: TRBD2; cdr3_nt: TGCGCCAGCAGCCAGACCCTTCTAGCGGGGAATGAGCAGTTCTTC; cdr3_aa: CASSQTLLAGNEQFF
cdr3_length: 15; v_call: TRBV6-2/TRBV6-3; clone_size: once; j_call: TRBJ2-5; d_call: NA; cdr3_nt: TGTGCCAGCAGTCCCATTCGCGGGGCCCAAGAGACCCAGTACTTC; cdr3_aa: CASSPIRGAQETQYF
cdr3_length: 17; v_call: TRBV5-1; clone_size: NA; j_call: TRBJ2-4; d_call: NA; cdr3_nt: TGCGCCAGCAGCTTGGGACAGGACGTACTAGCCAAAAACATTCAGTACTTC; cdr3_aa: CASSLGQDVLAKNIQYF
cdr3_length: 15; v_call: TRBV19; clone_size: NA; j_call: TRBJ1-4; d_call: NA; cdr3_nt: TGTGCCAGTAGTATTCGGGGGGATATTAATGAAAAACTGTTTTTT; cdr3_aa: CASSIRGDINEKLFF
cdr3_length: 16; v_call: TRBV7-9; clone_size: NA; j_call: TRBJ2-7; d_call: NA; cdr3_nt: TGTGCCAGCAGCTTAGCGTCTCGGGGGAAGGCTTACGAGCAGTACTTC; cdr3_aa: CASSLASRGKAYEQYF
cdr3_length: 15; v_call: TRBV27; clone_size: NA; j_call: TRBJ1-1; d_call: TRBD1; cdr3_nt: TGTGCCAGCAGTTTAACGACAGGGGGAACCACTGAAGCTTTCTTT; cdr3_aa: CASSLTTGGTTEAFF
cdr3_length: 16; v_call: TRBV2; clone_size: NA; j_call: TRBJ2-3; d_call: TRBD2; cdr3_nt: TGTGCCAGCGGGGCCCTACTAGCGGGCAGCACAGATACGCAGTATTTT; cdr3_aa: CASGALLAGSTDTQYF
cdr3_length: 14; v_call: TRBV3-1/TRBV3-2; clone_size: NA; j_call: TRBJ1-1; d_call: NA; cdr3_nt: TGTGCCAGCAGCCGAGGACTAATGAACACTGAAGCTTTCTTT; cdr3_aa: CASSRGLMNTEAFF
cdr3_length: 12; v_call: TRBV18; clone_size: NA; j_call: TRBJ2-1; d_call: TRBD2; cdr3_nt: TGTGCCAGCTCACCAGGCGGGAGTGAGCAGTTCTTC; cdr3_aa: CASSPGGSEQFF
cdr3_length: 16; v_call: TRBV18; clone_size: NA; j_call: TRBJ1-2; d_call: TRBD1; cdr3_nt: TGTGCCAGCTCCCCCGCCGGGGACAGGGGGAACTATGGCTACACCTTC; cdr3_aa: CASSPAGDRGNYGYTF
cdr3_length: 17; v_call: TRBV4-1; clone_size: once; j_call: TRBJ2-7; d_call: TRBD2; cdr3_nt: TGCGCCAGCAGCCAAGTTCCCCTAGCGGGGGGCGATTACGAGCAGTACTTC; cdr3_aa: CASSQVPLAGGDYEQYF
cdr3_length: 16; v_call: TRBV5-4; clone_size: NA; j_call: TRBJ1-4; d_call: NA; cdr3_nt: TGTGCCAGCAGCTTAGGGGATTGGGCAACTAATGAAAAACTGTTTTTT; cdr3_aa: CASSLGDWATNEKLFF
cdr3_length: 14; v_call: TRBV4-1; clone_size: NA; j_call: TRBJ2-7; d_call: NA; cdr3_nt: TGCGCCAGCAGCCAAGGACTTAGCTCCTACGAGCAGTACTTC; cdr3_aa: CASSQGLSSYEQYF
cdr3_length: 16; v_call: TRBV4-2; clone_size: few; j_call: TRBJ1-1; d_call: NA; cdr3_nt: TGTGCCAGCAGCCAAGGCCAGGGTGGGCCGGACACTGAAGCTTTCTTT; cdr3_aa: CASSQGQGGPDTEAFF
cdr3_length: 16; v_call: TRBV27; clone_size: once; j_call: TRBJ2-5; d_call: TRBD2; cdr3_nt: TGTGCCAGCAGTTTCGGGACTAGTGAGACAAAAGAGACCCAGTACTTC; cdr3_aa: CASSFGTSETKETQYF
cdr3_length: 14; v_call: TRBV19; clone_size: NA; j_call: TRBJ1-5; d_call: TRBD1; cdr3_nt: TGTGCCAGTAGTACCCTACAGGGGAATCAGCCCCAGCATTTT; cdr3_aa: CASSTLQGNQPQHF
cdr3_length: 16; v_call: TRBV5-1; clone_size: NA; j_call: TRBJ2-2; d_call: NA; cdr3_nt: TGCGCCAGCAGCTCCCTATCTGTTTCCGGACAAGGGGAGCTGTTTTTT; cdr3_aa: CASSSLSVSGQGELFF
cdr3_length: 15; v_call: TRBV6-1; clone_size: NA; j_call: TRBJ1-2; d_call: NA; cdr3_nt: TGTGCCAGCAGTGACCCCGGGACATCGAACTATGGCTACACCTTC; cdr3_aa: CASSDPGTSNYGYTF
cdr3_length: 18; v_call: TRBV3-1/TRBV3-2; clone_size: few; j_call: TRBJ2-2; d_call: TRBD1; cdr3_nt: TGTGCCAGCAGCCAAACTTTATACAGGGGTCCGAACACCGGGGAGCTGTTTTTT; cdr3_aa: CASSQTLYRGPNTGELFF
cdr3_length: 19; v_call: TRBV27; clone_size: NA; j_call: TRBJ2-5; d_call: TRBD2; cdr3_nt: TGTGCCAGCAGTTTATCGCGCGTGAATAGCGGGGGGGCCCGGGAGACCCAGTACTTC; cdr3_aa: CASSLSRVNSGGARETQYF
cdr3_length: 13; v_call: TRBV12-3/TRBV12-4; clone_size: NA; j_call: TRBJ1-1; d_call: TRBD1; cdr3_nt: TGTGCCAGCAGACCGGACAGGGTCACTGAAGCTTTCTTT; cdr3_aa: CASRPDRVTEAFF
cdr3_length: 17; v_call: TRBV7-2; clone_size: NA; j_call: TRBJ2-2; d_call: TRBD2; cdr3_nt: TGTGCCAGCCAAACTCGGACTAGCGGGGGTGTGGGCGGGGAGCTGTTTTTT; cdr3_aa: CASQTRTSGGVGGELFF
cdr3_length: 12; v_call: TRBV12-3/TRBV12-4; clone_size: NA; j_call: TRBJ1-4; d_call: NA; cdr3_nt: TGTGCCAGCAGTTTGTATCGTGAAAAACTGTTTTTT; cdr3_aa: CASSLYREKLFF
cdr3_length: 18; v_call: TRBV28; clone_size: NA; j_call: TRBJ2-7; d_call: NA; cdr3_nt: TGTGCCAGCAGTTCCAACACCCCTGCCAGGCGTTCGATCTACGAGCAGTACTTC; cdr3_aa: CASSSNTPARRSIYEQYF
cdr3_length: 12; v_call: TRBV6-4; clone_size: once; j_call: TRBJ2-5; d_call: NA; cdr3_nt: TGTGCCAGCAGTGACTTACAGGGAACCCAGTACTTC; cdr3_aa: CASSDLQGTQYF
cdr3_length: 14; v_call: TRBV20-1; clone_size: NA; j_call: TRBJ2-7; d_call: NA; cdr3_nt: TGCAGTGCTAGTTATCCGGGGTACGACTACGAGCAGTACTTC; cdr3_aa: CSASYPGYDYEQYF
cdr3_length: 19; v_call: TRBV29-1; clone_size: NA; j_call: TRBJ1-4; d_call: TRBD1; cdr3_nt: TGCAGCGTTGAAGATGTGGACAGGGGGCCATATGCAACTAATGAAAAACTGTTTTTT; cdr3_aa: CSVEDVDRGPYATNEKLFF
cdr3_length: 16; v_call: TRBV9; clone_size: NA; j_call: TRBJ2-3; d_call: TRBD2; cdr3_nt: TGTGCCAGCAGCCGACTAGCGGGCCACGAAAAAGATACGCAGTATTTT; cdr3_aa: CASSRLAGHEKDTQYF
cdr3_length: 13; v_call: TRBV7-8; clone_size: NA; j_call: TRBJ1-2; d_call: TRBD1; cdr3_nt: TGTGCCAGCACCAATCACAGGGGAGAAGGCTACACCTTC; cdr3_aa: CASTNHRGEGYTF
cdr3_length: 15; v_call: TRBV7-9; clone_size: NA; j_call: TRBJ1-5; d_call: TRBD1; cdr3_nt: TGTGCCAGCAGCTCGGACAGGGGTGCAAATCAGCCCCAGCATTTT; cdr3_aa: CASSSDRGANQPQHF
cdr3_length: 15; v_call: TRBV7-3; clone_size: few; j_call: TRBJ1-5; d_call: TRBD1; cdr3_nt: TGTGCCAGCAGCTCTACCGGGACAGGAAATCAGCCCCAGCATTTT; cdr3_aa: CASSSTGTGNQPQHF
cdr3_length: 15; v_call: TRBV11-1; clone_size: NA; j_call: TRBJ2-7; d_call: NA; cdr3_nt: TGTGCCAGCAGCTATAATCAGGGGCCCGTGGACGAGCAGTACTTC; cdr3_aa: CASSYNQGPVDEQYF
cdr3_length: 14; v_call: TRBV27; clone_size: NA; j_call: TRBJ2-1; d_call: NA; cdr3_nt: TGTGCCAGCACCTGGGGGGATTCCCGGTCAAAGCAGTTCTTC; cdr3_aa: CASTWGDSRSKQFF
cdr3_length: 16; v_call: TRBV9; clone_size: NA; j_call: TRBJ1-3; d_call: TRBD1; cdr3_nt: TGTGCCAGCAGCGCAAATCAGGGGGCCAGTGGAAACACCATATATTTT; cdr3_aa: CASSANQGASGNTIYF
cdr3_length: 15; v_call: TRBV4-1; clone_size: NA; j_call: TRBJ1-2; d_call: NA; cdr3_nt: TGCGCCAGCAGCCAAGCGGTCAGGCTCACCTATGGCTACACCTTC; cdr3_aa: CASSQAVRLTYGYTF
cdr3_length: 16; v_call: TRBV4-3; clone_size: few; j_call: TRBJ1-4; d_call: TRBD1; cdr3_nt: TGCGCCAGCAGCCCTGGGGCGGGACAGTTAGATGAAAAACTGTTTTTT; cdr3_aa: CASSPGAGQLDEKLFF
cdr3_length: 15; v_call: TRBV7-9; clone_size: NA; j_call: TRBJ2-1; d_call: TRBD2; cdr3_nt: TGTGCCAGCAGCCCCCGACTAGCGGCCTACAATGAGCAGTTCTTC; cdr3_aa: CASSPRLAAYNEQFF
cdr3_length: 15; v_call: TRBV2; clone_size: NA; j_call: TRBJ2-7; d_call: TRBD2; cdr3_nt: TGTGCCAGCAAGGTCGGCGGGGGGAGCTCCTACGAGCAGTACTTC; cdr3_aa: CASKVGGGSSYEQYF
cdr3_length: 15; v_call: TRBV3-1/TRBV3-2; clone_size: NA; j_call: TRBJ2-7; d_call: NA; cdr3_nt: TGTGCCAGCAGCCCCCTACCTACGGGTTCCTACGAGCAGTACTTC; cdr3_aa: CASSPLPTGSYEQYF
cdr3_length: 16; v_call: TRBV6-1; clone_size: NA; j_call: TRBJ1-4; d_call: NA; cdr3_nt: TGTGCCAGCAGTGTACAGGGTCCTCAGGTCGGCGAAAAACTGTTTTTT; cdr3_aa: CASSVQGPQVGEKLFF
cdr3_length: 15; v_call: TRBV11-2; clone_size: NA; j_call: TRBJ2-3; d_call: TRBD2; cdr3_nt: TGTGCCAGCAGCTTAACTAGCGGGGGGACAGATACGCAGTATTTT; cdr3_aa: CASSLTSGGTDTQYF
cdr3_length: 16; v_call: TRBV5-4; clone_size: NA; j_call: TRBJ2-1; d_call: NA; cdr3_nt: TGTGCCAGCAGCTTGGGAAGGGGGGGGTACAACAATGAGCAGTTCTTC; cdr3_aa: CASSLGRGGYNNEQFF